Listed below are T cell receptor beta chains from one sample, sequenced in a study of shared clonotypes between healthy human individuals. The table came from immunoSEQ multiplex PCR; TCRdb's copy has only in-frame clones and leaves some out. The data show 550,000 to 850,000 clones, about 74% seen once. The sequenced material came from memory CD4+ T cells sorted from blood. The receptors originated from a woman in her 30s in good health. The CDR3 runs from the conserved cysteine through the conserved F or W. A D gene is named only where the DNA matches it firmly. Clone size is given for some rows only: seen once, a few or many times, or a class if the clone is expanded.

j_call	d_call	v_call	clone_size	cdr3_nt	cdr3_aa
TRBJ1-5	.	TRBV21-1	.	TGTGCCAGCAGCCGACAGGGGAACCAGCCCCAGCATTTT	CASSRQGNQPQHF
TRBJ2-1	.	TRBV11-1	.	TGTGCCAGCAGCGGCACCGAGCATGAGCAGTTCTTC	CASSGTEHEQFF
TRBJ2-1	.	TRBV10-1	.	TGCGCCAGCAGTGATTATAGCAATGAGCAGTTCTTC	CASSDYSNEQFF
TRBJ2-3	TRBD2	TRBV5-1	.	TGCGCCAGCAGCCACGGACTAGCGGGAGGCCACTATAGCACAGATACGCAGTATTTT	CASSHGLAGGHYSTDTQYF
TRBJ1-2	.	TRBV29-1	large	TGCAGCGTTGAAGACAGGCCCTATGGCTACACCTTC	CSVEDRPYGYTF
TRBJ2-5	.	TRBV7-7	.	TGTGCCAGCAGCCACGGACAGGCGGGGGAGACCCAGTACTTC	CASSHGQAGETQYF
TRBJ2-2	.	TRBV6-6	.	TGTGCCAGCAGTTACTCAGGAGGGAGTAAGACCGGGGAGCTGTTTTTT	CASSYSGGSKTGELFF
TRBJ2-5	.	TRBV28	.	TGTGCCAGCATTCCGGGGGCAGCGAACCCCAGTGAGACCCAGTACTTC	CASIPGAANPSETQYF
TRBJ2-7	TRBD1	TRBV2	.	TGTGCCAGCGAATTCGGCCAGGGGGCCTACGAGCAGTACTTC	CASEFGQGAYEQYF
TRBJ2-7	.	TRBV27	.	TGTGCCAGCAGCCAAAGGCTAGGGGGATCCTACGAGCAGTACTTC	CASSQRLGGSYEQYF
TRBJ1-3	.	TRBV29-1	.	TGCAGCGTTGATTCCCGGGCTGGAAACACCATATATTTT	CSVDSRAGNTIYF
TRBJ1-5	.	TRBV7-9	.	TGTGCCAGTAGCAGGGGAAACCAGCCCCAGCATTTT	CASSRGNQPQHF
TRBJ2-2	TRBD2	TRBV7-9	.	TGTGCCAGCAGCCTGGGACTAGCGGGAGAAATCCGAACCGGGGAGCTGTTTTTT	CASSLGLAGEIRTGELFF
TRBJ2-3	TRBD2	TRBV10-3	.	TGTGCCATCAGTGAGTCGGGACTAGCGGGAGGTGACGATACGCAGTATTTT	CAISESGLAGGDDTQYF
TRBJ2-5	TRBD1	TRBV7-9	.	TGTGCCACCGGGACAGTCGGGGAGACCCAGTACTTC	CATGTVGETQYF
TRBJ2-7	.	TRBV11-2	.	TGTGCCAGCAGCTTTTTTGTTGACGGGGGAATTGGACTTCCCTACGAGCAGTACTTC	CASSFFVDGGIGLPYEQYF
TRBJ1-3	TRBD1	TRBV7-8	.	TGTGCCAGCAGCCGACAGGGCTCTGGAAACACCATATATTTT	CASSRQGSGNTIYF
TRBJ2-7	TRBD1	TRBV2	.	TGTGCCAGCAGAAGGGACAGGTCATACTACGAGCAGTACTTC	CASRRDRSYYEQYF
TRBJ2-3	.	TRBV19	.	TGTGCCAGTAGAGTGGGGGTTCTCTGGGGGTCAGATACGCAGTATTTT	CASRVGVLWGSDTQYF
TRBJ1-4	TRBD1	TRBV18	.	TGTGCCAGCTCACCTCCGGGACAGGAGGGTGAAAAACTGTTTTTT	CASSPPGQEGEKLFF
TRBJ1-1	.	TRBV5-1	.	TGCGCCAGCAGCTTGTATGAGGACAGCACTGAAGCTTTCTTT	CASSLYEDSTEAFF
TRBJ2-4	.	TRBV2	.	TGTGCCAGCAGGCAACTAGGGGCGGGCTCCATTCAGTACTTC	CASRQLGAGSIQYF
TRBJ1-4	.	TRBV10-3	once	TGTGCCATCAGTGACCGAAATGAAAAACTGTTTTTT	CAISDRNEKLFF